This TCR beta chain derives from a study of blood T cell repertoires in COVID-19 (dated by TCRdb to 2020 to 2021). Study-level background: Samples from collaborators originated in the United States, Italy and Spain and spanned both the acute and convalescent phases of COVID-19. The prospective study material was composed of cDNA or gDNA derived from T cells, B-cell-depleted T cells, or PBMCs. The dataset comprised deeply sampled blood TCRbeta repertoires from subjects exposed to, actively infected with, or recovered from COVID-19. The repertoires were released in a freely available public database meant as a resource for research on the immune response to SARS-CoV-2. The samples were drawn from two sources: the first 160 participants of the ongoing ImmuneRACE study, and approximately 1,300 subjects contributed by 6 global collaborators. A de-identified subject ID, COVID-19 status, age in years and sex were almost always included in the sample metadata. Where available, HLA class I and class II types were obtained from metadata supplied by the sample provider rather than from assay-based typing.

The immunoSEQ Assay, a bias-controlled multiplex PCR, was used to amplify TCRbeta CDR3 regions from genomic DNA. From the authors' description of their analysis: Nucleated cell counts per sample were estimated from amplification of reference gene primers within the assay. To quantify the absolute abundance of each unique TCRbeta CDR3 rearrangement, sequence reads were collapsed and filtered. Productive Simpson clonality was computed per sample as the square root of Simpson's diversity index over productive rearrangements. Imported from immuneACCESS, the table was reduced by TCRdb to in-frame sequences with V and J called. These copies leave out some clones; in studies compared against another copy, an unresolved V gene accounts for under half, and the cause of the remainder is not known. D and trimming were read from the DNA, whereas the V and J calls and clone size are those reported in that table. A total of some 15,000 clones appear in this sample, over 75% of them only once. Jointly, the top ten make up 35% of the sample.

Trimming takes 8 bases from V and 1 base from J, and the germline ends sit 6 bases apart. CDR1 MNHEY and CDR2 SVGAGI were looked up in the germline V gene. The CDR3 runs 12 residues from the cysteine to the phenylalanine. CDR3 DNA only is kept here, 36 bases in frame from base 1. Collaborating institutions collected whole blood in K2EDTA tubes following their own protocols. For TCRbeta analysis, collaborator samples were shipped as frozen whole blood, as isolated PBMCs, or as DNA extracted from either sample type. The investigation overall reported the following: The quantity of clinical and demographic metadata differed by source and by participant and was supplied without curation.

With regard to this clone: The clone's antigen remains unknown. The input lacks base qualities; no much larger clone sits a single base away.

This sequence uses TRBV6-5 and TRBJ2-1, with TRBD2 tentatively as D gene (5 bases match). The receptor's source is a man between 65 and 85 years old in a cohort sampled during active COVID-19. Material for sequencing was peripheral blood. Here is the DNA: TGTGCCAGCGGGGAGTCCTACAATGAGCAGTTCTTC. It encodes CASGESYNEQFF.